Each of the 8 T cell receptor beta chains below was sequenced from the same sample in a study of vaccination and CD4 T cells after COVID-19. With the Oncomine TCR Beta short-read assay, DNA from cultured CD4+ T cells was sequenced. One entry per CDR3 protein results from TCRdb running MiXCR on the PCR reads. The table shows roughly 7,400 distinct CDR3 sequences, with 35% to 45% occurring only once. The antigens these receptors bind are not known. Treatment of the sample: roughly 10-day PBMC culture with coronavirus spike peptide pools or control peptides (ViraFEST assay). CD4+ T-cell collection from the unexposed donor predated the COVID-19 pandemic (2011-2018). The sample taken for sequencing was CD4+ T cells from blood, cultured in vitro. The origin of the receptors is a human donor in good health.

The chain recombines TRBV6-1 with TRBJ2-2; 8 bases align to TRBD1. The germline V gene encodes CDR1 MNHNS and CDR2 SASEGT. This CDR3 is 15 amino acids long. V was pared by 4 bases and J by 4 bases, with 5 bases of the junction left unmatched. The CDR3 nucleotides are TGTGCCAGCAGTGGTCAGGGGGCAGGCACCGGGGAGCTGTTTTTT. It yields the protein CASSGQGAGTGELFF.

This clonotype was found a few times. V and J are TRBV12-3 or TRBV12-4 and TRBJ1-6; 9 bases fit TRBD1. This CDR3 contains 13 residues. Unmatched junction bases numbered 3, after V lost 7 bases and J lost 8 bases. CDR3 region: CASTGQGDSPLHF. CDR3 sequence (DNA): TGTGCCAGCACGGGACAGGGAGATTCACCCCTCCACTTT.

By sample share, this clonotype is medium-sized. J is TRBJ1-5 and V is TRBV20-1, with a weak D call TRBD1 (6 bases). From germline, CDR1 is DFQATT and CDR2 SNEGSKA (reference sequence). V was cut by 0 bases and J by 6 bases, with 15 bases left in between. The CDR3 has 15 amino acids. The CDR3 DNA reads TGCAGTGCTAGAGAGATTAAGGGGGACGGTCAGCCCCAGCATTTT. This translates into CSAREIKGDGQPQHF.

V is TRBV7-3 and J is TRBJ1-1; D ambiguous. CDR3 length: 15 residues. Germline CDR1 reads SGHTA; CDR2 reads FQGTGA. V was pared by 5 bases and J by 0 bases, with 13 bases between. For the CDR3, the DNA is TGTGCCAGCAGCCCCCACGGGCATATGAACACTGAAGCTTTCTTT. As protein: CASSPHGHMNTEAFF.

The genes are TRBV5-6 and TRBJ1-2; TRBD1 matches 10 bases. Trimming removed 0 bases from V and 2 bases from J; junction bases left unmatched: 7. Germline V lookup: CDR1 SGHDT, CDR2 YYEEEE. The CDR3 is made up of 17 amino acids. The CDR3, as DNA: TGTGCCAGCAGCTTGGTAGGGACAGGGGTCCTCAACTATGGCTACACCTTC. Translating it yields CASSLVGTGVLNYGYTF.

The chain has TRBV20-1 and TRBJ2-5; TRBD1 aligns across 7 bases. This CDR3 has 13 amino acids. CDR1 is DFQATT, CDR2 SNEGSKA, per germline (reference sequence). With V trimmed by 8 bases and J by 2 bases, 8 bases remained unmatched. The chain's CDR3 is CSPGTARQETQYF. CDR3 nucleotide sequence: TGCAGTCCCGGGACAGCTAGACAAGAGACCCAGTACTTC.

The rearrangement links TRBV4-1 to TRBJ2-1, with D possibly matching TRBD2 (5 bases). Between the trimmed V and J ends, which lost 0 bases and 14 bases, there was a span of 14 bases. Germline V gene lookup returns CDR1 MGHRA and CDR2 YSYEKL. There are 13 residues in the CDR3. The CDR3: CASSQEVLLREFF. The CDR3 DNA reads as TGCGCCAGCAGCCAAGAGGTCCTCTTGAGGGAGTTCTTC.

This chain joins TRBV6-5 and TRBJ2-1; perhaps TRBD1 as D (5 bases). Per germline, CDR1 MNHEY and CDR2 SVGAGI. The V end was cut by 2 bases, the J end by 5 bases, with 19 bases between. This CDR3 is built from 17 residues. CDR3: CASSYALTVLSNNEQFF. The CDR3 region has the DNA TGTGCCAGCAGTTACGCCCTGACAGTCCTTTCCAACAATGAGCAGTTCTTC.